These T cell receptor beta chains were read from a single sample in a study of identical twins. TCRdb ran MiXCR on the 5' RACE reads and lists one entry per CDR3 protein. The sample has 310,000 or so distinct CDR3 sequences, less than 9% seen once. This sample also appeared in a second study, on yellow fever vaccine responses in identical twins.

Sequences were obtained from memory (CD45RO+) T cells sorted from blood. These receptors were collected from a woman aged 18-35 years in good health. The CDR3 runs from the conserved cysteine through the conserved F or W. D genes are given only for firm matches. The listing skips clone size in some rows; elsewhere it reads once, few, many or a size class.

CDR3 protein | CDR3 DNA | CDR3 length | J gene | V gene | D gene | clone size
CASSPGTSGNTGELFF | TGTGCCAGCAGCCCCGGGACTAGCGGAAACACCGGGGAGCTGTTTTTT | 16 | TRBJ2-2 | TRBV3-1 | TRBD2 | many
CASSYLKIGTEAFF | TGTGCCAGCAGTTACTTGAAGATTGGGACTGAAGCTTTCTTT | 14 | TRBJ1-1 | TRBV6-2/TRBV6-3 | NA | few
CASSYGISTGELFF | TGTGCCAGCAGTTACGGGATCAGCACCGGGGAGCTGTTTTTT | 14 | TRBJ2-2 | TRBV28 | NA | few
CSVSGGNNSPLHF | TGCAGCGTTTCTGGCGGCAATAATTCACCCCTCCACTTT | 13 | TRBJ1-6 | TRBV29-1 | NA | many
CASSAHTGASTEAFF | TGCGCCAGCAGCGCCCATACAGGGGCGAGCACTGAAGCTTTCTTT | 15 | TRBJ1-1 | TRBV5-1 | TRBD1 | few
CASTGYGYTF | TGTGCCAGCACTGGATACGGCTACACCTTC | 10 | TRBJ1-2 | TRBV6-1 | NA | many
CASEGTGQDTQYF | TGCGCCAGCGAAGGGACGGGCCAAGATACGCAGTATTTT | 13 | TRBJ2-3 | TRBV5-1 | NA | many
CASSPAGSSYEQYF | TGTGCCAGCTCACCAGCGGGGTCCTCCTACGAGCAGTACTTC | 14 | TRBJ2-7 | TRBV18 | NA | few
CASSKVGLAGDISYEQYF | TGTGCCAGCAGCAAAGTTGGACTAGCGGGAGACATCTCCTACGAGCAGTACTTC | 18 | TRBJ2-7 | TRBV21-1 | NA | few
CASSLRTGGGGNTIYF | TGTGCCAGCAGCCTGCGGACAGGGGGCGGTGGAAACACCATATATTTT | 16 | TRBJ1-3 | TRBV3-1 | TRBD1 | many
CASSHRGQGLLSGNTIYF | TGTGCCAGCAGCCATCGCGGACAGGGGTTGCTCTCTGGAAACACCATATATTTT | 18 | TRBJ1-3 | TRBV3-1 | TRBD1 | NA
CASSEGQGSNEKLFF | TGTGCCAGCAGTGAGGGACAGGGATCTAATGAAAAACTGTTTTTT | 15 | TRBJ1-4 | TRBV6-1 | TRBD1 | NA
CASSYSGRGEKLFF | TGTGCCAGCAGTTACTCAGGGAGAGGAGAAAAACTGTTTTTT | 14 | TRBJ1-4 | TRBV6-5 | NA | many
CASSLTLGLAGGRYQETQYF | TGCGCCAGCAGCCTAACTCTAGGACTAGCGGGAGGTCGGTACCAAGAGACCCAGTACTTC | 20 | TRBJ2-5 | TRBV5-1 | TRBD2 | few
CASVLGVEDTEAFF | TGTGCCAGCGTACTTGGGGTGGAGGACACTGAAGCTTTCTTT | 14 | TRBJ1-1 | TRBV2 | NA | many